This T cell receptor beta chain was retrieved from a study of T cell clonality in common variable immunodeficiency. Data came from immunoSEQ multiplex PCR; TCRdb stores just in-frame clones and leaves some out. The repertoire consists of roughly 29,000 clones, none detected only once. A few counts support this clone. The target antigen is unknown. Read data end 3 residues before the CDR3 end; the end is taken from the germline J gene. J was trimmed by 2 bases and V by 7 bases; bases with no gene match: 5. The CDR3 sequence is 14 residues long. CDR1 is LNHDA, CDR2 SQIVND, per germline (reference sequence). General study findings and limits: In common variable immunodeficiency, TCR beta chains reportedly carried fewer deletions and N-nucleotide insertions.

Caucasian heritage predominated among both patients and controls. The chain couples TRBV19 to TRBJ1-2; 9 bases agree with TRBD1. This TCR was sampled from a human donor with common variable immunodeficiency. Sample: peripheral blood mononuclear cells. CDR3 loop: CASIGQGRNYGYTF. The covered CDR3 bases are TGTGCCAGTATCGGACAGGGGCGAAACTATGGC.